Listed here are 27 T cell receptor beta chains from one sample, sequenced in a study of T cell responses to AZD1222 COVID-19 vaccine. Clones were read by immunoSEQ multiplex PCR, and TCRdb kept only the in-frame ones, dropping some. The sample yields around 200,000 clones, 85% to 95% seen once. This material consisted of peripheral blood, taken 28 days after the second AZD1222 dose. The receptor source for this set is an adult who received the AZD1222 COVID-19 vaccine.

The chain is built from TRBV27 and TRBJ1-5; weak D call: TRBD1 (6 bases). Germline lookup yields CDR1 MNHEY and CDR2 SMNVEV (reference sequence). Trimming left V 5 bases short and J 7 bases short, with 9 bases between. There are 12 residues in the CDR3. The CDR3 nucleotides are TGTGCCAGCAGTCAACAGGGCCAGCCCCAGCATTTT. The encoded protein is CASSQQGQPQHF.

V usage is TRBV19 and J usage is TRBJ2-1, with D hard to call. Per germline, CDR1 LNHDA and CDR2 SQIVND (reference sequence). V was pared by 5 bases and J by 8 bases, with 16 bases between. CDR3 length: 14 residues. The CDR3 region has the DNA TGTGCCAGTAGTGGGCAGTTCGGCAATTATGAGCAGTTCTTC. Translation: CASSGQFGNYEQFF.

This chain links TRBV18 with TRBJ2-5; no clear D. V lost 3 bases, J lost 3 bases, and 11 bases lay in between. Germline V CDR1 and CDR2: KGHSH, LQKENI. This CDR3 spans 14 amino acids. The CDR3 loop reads CASSPDYAEETQYF. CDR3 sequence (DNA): TGTGCCAGCTCACCTGATTACGCTGAAGAGACCCAGTACTTC.

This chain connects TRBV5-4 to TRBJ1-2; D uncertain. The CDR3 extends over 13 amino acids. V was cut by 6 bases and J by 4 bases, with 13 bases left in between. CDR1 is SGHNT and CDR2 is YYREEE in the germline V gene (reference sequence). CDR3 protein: CASNSGSVYGYTF. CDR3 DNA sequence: TGTGCCAGCAACTCTGGGAGCGTCTATGGCTACACCTTC.

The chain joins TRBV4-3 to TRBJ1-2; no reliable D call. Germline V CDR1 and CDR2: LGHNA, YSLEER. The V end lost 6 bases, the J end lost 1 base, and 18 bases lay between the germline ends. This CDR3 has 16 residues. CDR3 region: CASSPTQQVLNYGYTF. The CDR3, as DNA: TGCGCCAGCAGTCCTACCCAGCAGGTACTTAACTATGGCTACACCTTC.

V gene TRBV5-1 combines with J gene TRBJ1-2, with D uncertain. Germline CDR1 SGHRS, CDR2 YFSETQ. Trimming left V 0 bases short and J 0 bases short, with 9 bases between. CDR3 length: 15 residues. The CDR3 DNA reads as TGCGCCAGCAGCTTGGGTAGCGGGGCTAACTATGGCTACACCTTC. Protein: CASSLGSGANYGYTF.

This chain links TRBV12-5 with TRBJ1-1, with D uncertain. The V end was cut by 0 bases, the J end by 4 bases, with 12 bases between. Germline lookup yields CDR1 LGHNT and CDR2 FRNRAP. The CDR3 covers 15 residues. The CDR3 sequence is CASGLVLGKVTEAFF. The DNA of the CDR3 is TGTGCTAGTGGTTTGGTACTGGGGAAAGTCACTGAAGCTTTCTTT.

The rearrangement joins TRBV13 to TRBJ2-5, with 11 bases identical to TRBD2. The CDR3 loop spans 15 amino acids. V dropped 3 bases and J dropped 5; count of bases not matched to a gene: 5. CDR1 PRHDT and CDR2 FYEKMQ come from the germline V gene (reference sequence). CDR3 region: CASSFSGRAGETQYF. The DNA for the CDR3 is TGTGCCAGCAGCTTTAGCGGGAGGGCCGGGGAGACCCAGTACTTC.

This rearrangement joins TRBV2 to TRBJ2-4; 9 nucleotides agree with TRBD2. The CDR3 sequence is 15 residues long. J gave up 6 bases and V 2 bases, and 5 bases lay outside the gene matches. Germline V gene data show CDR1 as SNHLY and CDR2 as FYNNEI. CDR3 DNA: TGTGCCAGCAGTGAAATAGCGGGAGCGGGAAACATTCAGTACTTC. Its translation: CASSEIAGAGNIQYF.

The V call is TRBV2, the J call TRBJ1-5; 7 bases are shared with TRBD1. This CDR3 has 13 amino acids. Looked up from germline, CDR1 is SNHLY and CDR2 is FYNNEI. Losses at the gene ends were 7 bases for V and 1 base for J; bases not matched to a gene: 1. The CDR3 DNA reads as TGTGCCAGCAAGACAGGGAGCAATCAGCCCCAGCATTTT. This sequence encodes CASKTGSNQPQHF.

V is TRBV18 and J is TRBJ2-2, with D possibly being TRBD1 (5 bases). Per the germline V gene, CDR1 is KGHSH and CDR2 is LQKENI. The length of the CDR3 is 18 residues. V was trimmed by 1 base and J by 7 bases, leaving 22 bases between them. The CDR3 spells CASSPRGYRPAESGELFF. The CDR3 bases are TGTGCCAGCTCACCACGGGGCTACCGCCCGGCCGAGAGCGGGGAGCTGTTTTTT. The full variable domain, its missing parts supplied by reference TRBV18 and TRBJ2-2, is NAGVMQNPRHLVRRRGQEARLRCSPMKGHSHVYWYRQLPEEGLKFMVYLQKENIIDESGMPKERFSAEFPKEGPSILRIQQVVRGDSAAYFCASSPRGYRPAESGELFFGEGSRLTVL.

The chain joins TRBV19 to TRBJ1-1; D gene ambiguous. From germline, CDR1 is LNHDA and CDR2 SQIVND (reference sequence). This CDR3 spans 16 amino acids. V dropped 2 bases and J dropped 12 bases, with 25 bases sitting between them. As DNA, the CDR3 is TGTGCCAGTAGTATAAGAATGAAGAAAGGAGCTCCCGTCTCTTTCTTT. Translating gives CASSIRMKKGAPVSFF.

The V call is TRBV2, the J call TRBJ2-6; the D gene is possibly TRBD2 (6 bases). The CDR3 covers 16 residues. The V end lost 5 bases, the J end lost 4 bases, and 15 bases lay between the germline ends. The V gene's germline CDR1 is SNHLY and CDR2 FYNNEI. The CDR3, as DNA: TGTGCCAGCAGTAGTGGCCAAGGAGGGGGGGCCAACGTCCTGACTTTC. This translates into CASSSGQGGGANVLTF.

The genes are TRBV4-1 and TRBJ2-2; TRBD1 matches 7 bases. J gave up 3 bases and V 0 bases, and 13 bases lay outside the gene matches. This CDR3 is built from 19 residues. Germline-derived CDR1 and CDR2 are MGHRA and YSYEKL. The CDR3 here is CASSQDGAGGRVYTGELFF. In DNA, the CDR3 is TGCGCCAGCAGCCAAGATGGGGCAGGGGGTAGGGTGTACACCGGGGAGCTGTTTTTT.

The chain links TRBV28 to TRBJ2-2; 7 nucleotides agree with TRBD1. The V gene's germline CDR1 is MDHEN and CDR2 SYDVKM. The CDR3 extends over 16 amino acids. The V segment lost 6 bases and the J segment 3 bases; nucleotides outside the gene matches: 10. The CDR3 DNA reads TGTGCCAGCAGAGGGGGCCCCGCATTGTACACCGGGGAGCTGTTTTTT. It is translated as CASRGGPALYTGELFF. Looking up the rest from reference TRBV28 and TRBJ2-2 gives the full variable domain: DVKVTQSSRYLVKRTGEKVFLECVQDMDHENMFWYRQDPGLGLRLIYFSYDVKMKEKGDIPEGYSVSREKKERFSLILESASTNQTSMYLCASRGGPALYTGELFFGEGSRLTVL.

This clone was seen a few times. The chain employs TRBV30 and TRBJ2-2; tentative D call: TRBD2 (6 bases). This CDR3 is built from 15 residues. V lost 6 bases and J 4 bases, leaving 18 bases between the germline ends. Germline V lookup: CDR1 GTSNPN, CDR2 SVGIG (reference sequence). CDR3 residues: CACTLLAGITGELFF. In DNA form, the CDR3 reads TGTGCCTGCACATTACTAGCTGGTATCACCGGGGAGCTGTTTTTT.

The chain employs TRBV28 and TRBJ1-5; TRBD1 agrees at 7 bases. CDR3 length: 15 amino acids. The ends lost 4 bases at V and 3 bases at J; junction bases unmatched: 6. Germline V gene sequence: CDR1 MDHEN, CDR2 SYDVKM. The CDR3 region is CASSSPGQLNQPQHF. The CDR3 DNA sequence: TGTGCCAGCAGTTCCCCGGGACAGCTCAATCAGCCCCAGCATTTT.

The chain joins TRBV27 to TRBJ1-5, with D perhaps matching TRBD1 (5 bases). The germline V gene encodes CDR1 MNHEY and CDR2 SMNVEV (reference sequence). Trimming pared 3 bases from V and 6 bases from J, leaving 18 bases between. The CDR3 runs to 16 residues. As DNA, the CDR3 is TGTGCCAGCAGTTTTTTACTCGGGGGGGTGAGTCAGCCCCAGCATTTT. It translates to CASSFLLGGVSQPQHF.

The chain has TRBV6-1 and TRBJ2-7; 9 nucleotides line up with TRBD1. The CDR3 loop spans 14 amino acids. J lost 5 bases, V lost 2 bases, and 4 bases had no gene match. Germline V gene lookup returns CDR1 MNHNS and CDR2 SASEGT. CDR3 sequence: CASSEPGQGNEQYF. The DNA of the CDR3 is TGTGCCAGCAGTGAACCGGGACAGGGTAACGAGCAGTACTTC.

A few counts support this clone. CDR3 in amino acids: CASSLGGASEKLFF. The CDR3 DNA sequence: TGTGCCAGCAGCTTAGGCGGTGCTAGTGAAAAACTGTTTTTT. The gene calls are TRBV7-9 and TRBJ1-4; no definite D call. The CDR3 totals 14 residues. With 1 base removed from V and 7 bases from J, the gap between germline ends came to 10 bases. Germline V lookup: CDR1 SEHNR, CDR2 FQNEAQ (reference sequence). The complete variable domain, with remaining parts taken from reference TRBV7-9 and TRBJ1-4, reads DTGVSQNPRHKITKRGQNVTFRCDPISEHNRLYWYRQTLGQGPEFLTYFQNEAQLEKSRLLSDRFSAERPKGSFSTLEIQRTEQGDSAMYLCASSLGGASEKLFFGSGTQLSVL.

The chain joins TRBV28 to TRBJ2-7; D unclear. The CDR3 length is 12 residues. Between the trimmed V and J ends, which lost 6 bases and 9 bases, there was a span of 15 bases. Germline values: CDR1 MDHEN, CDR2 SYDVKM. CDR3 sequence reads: CASSPTTLGQYF. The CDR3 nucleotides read TGTGCCAGCAGCCCCACGACCCTAGGGCAGTACTTC.

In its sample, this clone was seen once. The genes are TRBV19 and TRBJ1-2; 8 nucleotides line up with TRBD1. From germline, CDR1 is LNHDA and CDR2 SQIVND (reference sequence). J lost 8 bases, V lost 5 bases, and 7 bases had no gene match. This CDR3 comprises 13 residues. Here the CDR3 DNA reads TGTGCCAGTAGTGCTCAGGGGGCTGACGGCTACACCTTC. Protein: CASSAQGADGYTF.

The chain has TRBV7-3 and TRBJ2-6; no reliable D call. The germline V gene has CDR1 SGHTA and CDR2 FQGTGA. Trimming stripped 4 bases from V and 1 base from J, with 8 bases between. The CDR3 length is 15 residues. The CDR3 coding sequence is TGTGCCAGCAGCTCCCCCGGGTCTGGGGCCAACGTCCTGACTTTC. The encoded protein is CASSSPGSGANVLTF. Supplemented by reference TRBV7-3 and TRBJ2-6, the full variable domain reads GAGVSQTPSNKVTEKGKYVELRCDPISGHTALYWYRQSLGQGPEFLIYFQGTGAADDSGLPNDRFFAVRPEGSVSTLKIQRTERGDSAVYLCASSSPGSGANVLTFGAGSRLTVL.

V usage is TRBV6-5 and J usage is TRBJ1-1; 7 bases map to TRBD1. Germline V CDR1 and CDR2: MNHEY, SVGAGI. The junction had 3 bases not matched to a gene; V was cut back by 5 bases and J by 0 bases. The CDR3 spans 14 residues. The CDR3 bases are TGTGCCAGCAGTCGGGGACAGCTGAACACTGAAGCTTTCTTT. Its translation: CASSRGQLNTEAFF.

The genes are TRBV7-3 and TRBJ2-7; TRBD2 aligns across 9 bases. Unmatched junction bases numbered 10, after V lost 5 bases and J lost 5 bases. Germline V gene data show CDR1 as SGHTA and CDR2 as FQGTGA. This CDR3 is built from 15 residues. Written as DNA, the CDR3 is TGTGCCAGCAGCATCGGGACGGCTAGCGGGGACGAGCAGTACTTC. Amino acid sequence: CASSIGTASGDEQYF.

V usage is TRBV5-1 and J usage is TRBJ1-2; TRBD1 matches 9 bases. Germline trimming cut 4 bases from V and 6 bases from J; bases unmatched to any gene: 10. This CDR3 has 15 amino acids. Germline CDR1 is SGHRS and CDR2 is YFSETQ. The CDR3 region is CASSGGDRDSDGYTF. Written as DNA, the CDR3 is TGCGCCAGCAGCGGCGGGGACAGGGACTCAGATGGCTACACCTTC.

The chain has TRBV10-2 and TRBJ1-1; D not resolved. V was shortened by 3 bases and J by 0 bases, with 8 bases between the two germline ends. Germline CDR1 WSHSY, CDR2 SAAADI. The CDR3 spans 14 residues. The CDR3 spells CASSDRIMNTEAFF. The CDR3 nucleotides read TGCGCCAGCAGTGACCGAATCATGAACACTGAAGCTTTCTTT.